The clone carrying this T cell receptor (beta chain) was observed once. These data are taken from a study of blood T cell repertoires in COVID-19. Some clones are missing from TCRdb's copy, which holds only in-frame ones; the method was immunoSEQ multiplex PCR. The sample holds about 59,000 clones, around 67% seen once. Per germline, CDR1 SGDLS and CDR2 YYNGEE. The V end lost 4 bases, the J end lost 2 bases, and 17 bases lay between the germline ends. The CDR3 is 16 amino acids. The receptor's source is a woman in her seventies with acute or convalescent COVID-19. Input material: peripheral blood. The V and J genes are TRBV9 and TRBJ2-3, with D possibly TRBD2 on 6 matching bases. The CDR3 sequence: CASSLRPGVLTDTQYF. The CDR3 nucleotides are TGTGCCAGCAGCCTTCGCCCGGGGGTCCTCACAGATACGCAGTATTTT.